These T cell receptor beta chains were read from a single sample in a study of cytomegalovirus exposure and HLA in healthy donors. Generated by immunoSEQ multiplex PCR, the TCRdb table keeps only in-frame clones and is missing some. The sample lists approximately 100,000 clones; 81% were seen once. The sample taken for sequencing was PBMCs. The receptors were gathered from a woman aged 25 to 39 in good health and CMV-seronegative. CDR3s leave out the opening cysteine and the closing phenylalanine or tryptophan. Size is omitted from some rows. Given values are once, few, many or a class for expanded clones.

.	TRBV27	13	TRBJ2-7	ASRWNGQGTYEQY
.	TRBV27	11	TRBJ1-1	ASSSRDRRKAF
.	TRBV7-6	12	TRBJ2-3	ASSFLLNTDTQY
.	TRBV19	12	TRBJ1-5	ASNGQGTVVPQH
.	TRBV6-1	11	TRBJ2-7	ASSTGVAYEQY
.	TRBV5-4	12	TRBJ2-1	ASSQQGSYNEQF
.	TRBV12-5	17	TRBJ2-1	ASGLAGGNGGGGGNEQF
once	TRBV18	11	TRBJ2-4	ASSPDRQNIQY
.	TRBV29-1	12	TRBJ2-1	SVALAGEYNEQF
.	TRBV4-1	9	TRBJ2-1	ASSSRGDQF
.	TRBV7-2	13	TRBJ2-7	ASSPWTSGAYEQY
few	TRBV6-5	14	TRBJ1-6	ASSYSRQGRGSPLH
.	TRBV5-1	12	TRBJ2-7	ASSDGGLSYEQY
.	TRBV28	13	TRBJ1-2	AGSLRSPPIYGYT
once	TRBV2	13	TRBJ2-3	ASRHRDRDTDTQY
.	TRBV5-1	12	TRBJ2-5	ASSPRQGRETQY
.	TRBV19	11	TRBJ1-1	ASSILQGTEAF
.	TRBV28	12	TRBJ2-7	ASSVQGTRREQY
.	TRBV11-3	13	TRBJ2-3	ASSFNGESADTQY
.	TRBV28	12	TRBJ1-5	ASSPGTGNQPQH
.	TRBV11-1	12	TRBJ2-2	AWSGLVNTGELF
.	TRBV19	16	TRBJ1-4	ASTRGQGFLATNEKLF
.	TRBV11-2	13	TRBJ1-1	ASSLGLGRFAEAF
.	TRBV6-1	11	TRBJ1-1	ASSRRVNTEAF
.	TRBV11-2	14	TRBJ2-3	ASSLVGGIPTDTQY
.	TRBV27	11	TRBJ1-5	ASSLNRHQPQH
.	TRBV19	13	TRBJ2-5	ASTPGQGGFGAQY
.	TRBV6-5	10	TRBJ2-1	ASTDSRHEQF
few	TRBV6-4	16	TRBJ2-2	ASSGGGREGQDTGELF
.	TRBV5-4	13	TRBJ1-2	ASSSLDRVNYGYT
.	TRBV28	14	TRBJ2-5	ASSGTSGFLKEAQY
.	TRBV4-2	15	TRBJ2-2	ASSQGLLAANTGELF
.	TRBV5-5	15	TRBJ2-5	ASRLRGLAGGGETQY
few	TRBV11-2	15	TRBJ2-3	ASSPGVAGGRTDTQY
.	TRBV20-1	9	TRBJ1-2	SARSGYGYT
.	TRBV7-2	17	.	ASSIRGTPGWGGTHEQY
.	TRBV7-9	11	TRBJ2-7	ASSSTGGYEQY
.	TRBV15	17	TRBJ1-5	ATSREPGQGIVGNQPQH
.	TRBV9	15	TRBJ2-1	ASSPPWGQGKYNEQF
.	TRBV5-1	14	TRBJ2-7	ASSLDYGQGAYEQY
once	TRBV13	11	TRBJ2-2	ASTWTNTGELF
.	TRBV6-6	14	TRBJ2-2	ASSPRLAMLSGELF
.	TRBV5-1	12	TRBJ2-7	ASTPRGSSYEQY
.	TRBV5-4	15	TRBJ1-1	ASSPGALIQGFTEAF
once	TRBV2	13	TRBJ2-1	ASSEGDRVYNEQF
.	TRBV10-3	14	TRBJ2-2	AISESAGRNTGELF
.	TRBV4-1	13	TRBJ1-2	ASSQAGGISGGYT
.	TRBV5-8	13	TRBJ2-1	ASSLWTSGSNEQF
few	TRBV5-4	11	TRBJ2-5	ASSLGTIETQY
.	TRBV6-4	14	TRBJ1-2	ASSDTTGTGSTGYT